The 11 T cell receptor beta chains below were found in one sample sequenced in a study of blood T cell repertoires in COVID-19. Clones were sequenced by immunoSEQ multiplex PCR, and TCRdb holds only the in-frame ones, with some missing. Of roughly 140,000 clones listed, approximately 82% are singletons. Sequences were obtained from peripheral blood. The origin of the receptors is a man aged 60 to 69 with active or convalescent COVID-19.

V usage is TRBV2 and J usage is TRBJ1-2; D is possibly TRBD1 (6 bases). The germline V gene has CDR1 SNHLY and CDR2 FYNNEI. V was trimmed by 1 base and J by 0 bases, leaving 12 bases between them. CDR3 length equals 16 residues. For the CDR3, the DNA is TGTGCCAGCAGTGAAGGTCAGGGGCGAGCTAACTATGGCTACACCTTC. This translates into CASSEGQGRANYGYTF.

The chain couples TRBV6-6 to TRBJ1-2; the D gene is possibly TRBD1 (6 bases). Germline values: CDR1 MNHNY, CDR2 SVGAGI (reference sequence). With 5 bases removed from V and 0 bases from J, the gap between germline ends came to 13 bases. The length of the CDR3 is 15 residues. The CDR3 DNA is TGTGCCAGCAGTCAAGGGGGAAGAGCTAACTATGGCTACACCTTC. This codes for CASSQGGRANYGYTF.

This clone was detected only once. The chain recombines TRBV13 with TRBJ1-5; a possible D gene is TRBD1 (6 bases). Deletions cut 5 bases from V and 7 bases from J, with 18 bases between. The CDR3 runs to 15 residues. Germline assignment: CDR1 PRHDT and CDR2 FYEKMQ (reference sequence). CDR3 DNA sequence: TGTGCCAGCAGCGTCTCCGGGACACCGGGGCAGCCCCAGCATTTT. Amino acids: CASSVSGTPGQPQHF.

In its sample, this clone was seen a few times. This chain connects TRBV11-3 to TRBJ2-7, with 9 bases identical to TRBD2. The CDR3 sequence is 13 residues long. Unmatched junction bases numbered 5, after V lost 5 bases and J lost 6 bases. In germline, CDR1 is SGHNT, CDR2 YENEEA. The DNA of the CDR3 is TGTGCCAGCAGCCCCACGACTAGCGGCGAGCAGTACGTC. Its translation is CASSPTTSGEQYV.

The rearrangement joins TRBV30 to TRBJ2-2; D is uncertain. V lost 2 bases and J 7 bases, leaving 11 bases between the germline ends. Germline CDR1 reads GTSNPN; CDR2 reads SVGIG (reference sequence). This CDR3 is 13 amino acids long. CDR3 in DNA: TGTGCCTGGAGTTACGGGTGGAGCGGGGAGCTGTTTTTT. Amino acids: CAWSYGWSGELFF.

The rearrangement joins TRBV11-3 to TRBJ1-3; D is unresolved. V gave up 0 bases and J gave up 4 bases, with 10 bases separating them. The CDR3 covers 15 residues. Germline V CDR1 and CDR2: SGHNT, YENEEA. The CDR3 region is CASSLESSGGNTIYF. The CDR3 DNA sequence: TGTGCCAGCAGCTTAGAGTCCAGCGGGGGAAACACCATATATTTT.

The chain recombines TRBV5-1 with TRBJ2-2, with D hard to call. V dropped 0 bases and J dropped 6 bases, with 12 bases sitting between them. CDR1 is SGHRS, CDR2 YFSETQ, per germline. The CDR3 length is 15 residues. CDR3 nucleotides: TGCGCCAGCAGCTTGGCCACATTTTCGTCCGGGGAGCTGTTTTTT. Protein sequence: CASSLATFSSGELFF.

The chain links TRBV9 to TRBJ1-2, with D possibly being TRBD1 (6 bases). Trimming took 3 bases from V and 0 from J, leaving 15 bases between them. The germline V gene has CDR1 SGDLS and CDR2 YYNGEE. This CDR3 region has 16 residues. DNA of the CDR3: TGTGCCAGCAGCGAGACCTTCGGACAGTCTAACTATGGCTACACCTTC. Its translation is CASSETFGQSNYGYTF.

Worth noting for this clone: A junction end diverges from the germline sequence, so it may reflect a read error. This chain uses TRBV10-3 with TRBJ1-2; perhaps TRBD1 as D (5 bases). There are 12 residues in the CDR3. Germline V gene data show CDR1 as ENHRY and CDR2 as SYGVKD. The DNA for the CDR3 is TGTGCCATCACTGAGGGGAGTTATGGCTACACCTTC. Its protein is CAITEGSYGYTF.

The CDR3 spells CASSQSPGRGTDTQYF. The CDR3 nucleotides are TGTGCCAGCTCGCAAAGTCCGGGACGGGGGACAGATACGCAGTATTTT. This sequence joins TRBV18 and TRBJ2-3, with D perhaps TRBD2 (6 bases). The CDR3 runs 16 residues. The germline V gene encodes CDR1 KGHSH and CDR2 LQKENI. V was clipped by 6 bases and J by 3 bases, with 19 bases between them.

This CDR3 is CASRSGGDNQPQHF. The CDR3 DNA follows: TGTGCCAGCAGGTCCGGAGGTGACAATCAGCCCCAGCATTTT. The genes are TRBV6-5 and TRBJ1-5; D gene ambiguous. Germline lookup yields CDR1 MNHEY and CDR2 SVGAGI. The CDR3 extends over 14 amino acids. V gave up 6 bases and J gave up 3 bases, with 12 bases separating them.